The next 20 T cell receptor beta chains were all read from a single sample in a study of T cells in Graves' hyperthyroidism and ophthalmopathy. TCR beta CDR3 regions were amplified from RNA transcripts. The study used the HTBI primer set for a first-round RT-PCR of the TCR CDR3. TCRdb recomputed calls from the multiplex PCR reads with MiXCR, one row per CDR3 protein. The table lists 360,000 or so distinct CDR3 sequences, over 12% of them singletons. Sequencing was done on a sample of blood. These receptors were taken from an older woman with Graves' ophthalmopathy.

This clonotype was found many times. This rearrangement joins TRBV5-1 to TRBJ2-2; D is unresolved. CDR3 size: 13 residues. Per germline, CDR1 SGHRS and CDR2 YFSETQ. Trimming removed 1 base from V and 4 bases from J, with 5 bases in between. CDR3 in amino acids: CASSLLLTGELFF. The CDR3 DNA is TGCGCCAGCAGCTTGCTTCTCACCGGGGAGCTGTTTTTT.

This clonotype occurred many times. The chain has TRBV30 and TRBJ1-5; no reliable D call. Germline loops: CDR1 GTSNPN, CDR2 SVGIG (reference sequence). The CDR3 runs to 12 residues. V shed 0 bases and J shed 7 bases, with 7 bases lying between them. CDR3 sequence: CAWSVHQQPQHF. In nucleotides, the CDR3 is TGTGCCTGGAGTGTACATCAACAGCCCCAGCATTTT.

This clonotype was observed a few times. The rearrangement uses TRBV5-4 and TRBJ2-1; D possibly uses TRBD1 or TRBD2 (5 bases each). CDR1 and CDR2 (germline): SGHNT, YYREEE (reference sequence). The V and J ends lost 5 bases and 6 bases respectively, with 18 bases between them. The length of the CDR3 is 15 residues. The CDR3 region has the DNA TGTGCCAGCAGTCGACGGGACGGACCAGGCAATGAGCAGTTCTTC. This gives the protein CASSRRDGPGNEQFF.

Notes on this clonotype: The junction differs from germline at one of its ends, possibly a read error. V gene TRBV2 combines with J gene TRBJ2-5, with a possible D match to TRBD1 (5 bases). The CDR3 sequence is 13 residues long. In germline, CDR1 is SNHLY, CDR2 FYNNEI. This chain's CDR3 is CASKSTGQETRYF. The CDR3 DNA follows: TGTGCCAGCAAGAGCACAGGCCAAGAGACCCGGTACTTC.

This clonotype was seen ten or more times. The V call is TRBV28, the J call TRBJ2-7; TRBD2 matches 8 bases. This CDR3 is built from 14 residues. With 8 bases clipped from V and 7 bases from J, the junction kept 13 bases outside the gene matches. Germline loops: CDR1 MDHEN, CDR2 SYDVKM. This chain's CDR3 is CASGLAGRGEEQYF. The CDR3 nucleotides are TGTGCCAGCGGATTAGCGGGGAGAGGTGAAGAGCAGTACTTC.

The chain employs TRBV19 and TRBJ2-5, with 10 bases lining up with TRBD1. Per the germline V gene, CDR1 is LNHDA and CDR2 is SQIVND (reference sequence). The CDR3 contains 14 residues. Trimming at V came to 7 bases and at J to 5 bases, leaving 7 bases not matched to a gene. The CDR3 reads CASMGQGTGETQYF. Here the CDR3 DNA reads TGTGCCAGTATGGGACAGGGGACGGGTGAGACCCAGTACTTC. Full variable domain (outside the CDR3, taken from reference TRBV19 and TRBJ2-5): DGGITQSPKYLFRKEGQNVTLSCEQNLNHDAMYWYRQDPGQGLRLIYYSQIVNDFQKGDIAEGYSVSREKKESFPLTVTSAQKNPTAFYLCASMGQGTGETQYFGPGTRLLVL.

This clonotype appeared many times. The rearrangement uses TRBV28 and TRBJ2-5; TRBD2 might be the D (5 bases). Germline V gene sequence: CDR1 MDHEN, CDR2 SYDVKM. This CDR3 comprises 14 residues. The germline V and J ends were trimmed by 5 bases and 4 bases, with 14 bases remaining between them. The CDR3 spells CASSRYEGRETQYF. The CDR3 DNA reads as TGTGCCAGCAGTCGTTATGAGGGAAGAGAGACCCAGTACTTC.

This clonotype was recorded many times. The chain couples TRBV28 to TRBJ1-4, with D unresolved. V was trimmed by 5 bases and J by 8 bases, leaving 18 bases between them. The CDR3 length is 15 residues. Looked up from germline, CDR1 is MDHEN and CDR2 is SYDVKM. For the CDR3, the DNA is TGTGCCAGCAGTAGCCCGACGTTAGTAGGAGAAAAACTGTTTTTT. Translated: CASSSPTLVGEKLFF.

At least ten counts were recorded for this clonotype. The chain carries TRBV7-2 and TRBJ2-7; 8 nucleotides match TRBD1. This CDR3 is built from 15 residues. Germline CDR1 and CDR2: SGHTA and FQGNSA. V was pared by 4 bases and J by 4 bases, with 9 bases of the junction left unmatched. The CDR3 here is CASSSVGQVPYEQYF. CDR3 nucleotide sequence: TGTGCCAGCAGCTCGGTGGGACAGGTCCCTTACGAGCAGTACTTC.

This chain links TRBV7-2 with TRBJ2-2; D possibly corresponds to TRBD2 (6 bases). The germline CDR1 and CDR2 sequences are SGHTA and FQGNSA. This CDR3 comprises 14 residues. V was clipped by 2 bases and J by 3 bases, with 7 bases between them. CDR3 sequence reads: CASSLQRDTGELFF. The CDR3 DNA sequence: TGTGCCAGCAGCTTACAGCGGGACACCGGGGAGCTGTTTTTT.

The chain carries TRBV12-3 or TRBV12-4 and TRBJ2-5, with D possibly matching TRBD2 (6 bases). The V end lost 3 bases, the J end lost 4 bases, and 12 bases lay between the germline ends. CDR3 length equals 14 residues. The CDR3 loop is CASSLVRGTETQYF. CDR3 in DNA: TGTGCCAGCAGTTTGGTTCGGGGGACAGAGACCCAGTACTTC.

This clonotype was counted at least ten times. The chain is built from TRBV5-1 and TRBJ2-1, with D possibly TRBD1 on 6 matching bases. This CDR3 comprises 15 residues. V lost 2 bases and J lost 1, with 10 bases in between. Germline V gene sequence: CDR1 SGHRS, CDR2 YFSETQ. The CDR3 loop reads CASSLQGQSYNEQFF. The CDR3, as DNA: TGCGCCAGCAGCTTACAAGGACAGTCCTACAATGAGCAGTTCTTC.

V and J are TRBV19 and TRBJ2-7, with TRBD1 matching over 11 bases. The V and J ends lost 5 bases and 6 bases, in that order; junction bases with no gene match: 6. In germline, CDR1 is LNHDA, CDR2 SQIVND (reference sequence). CDR3 length: 14 amino acids. The CDR3 nucleotides are TGTGCCAGTAGTGTCGGGACAGGGGGACGCGAGCAGTACTTC. Its translation is CASSVGTGGREQYF.

This clonotype was counted ten times or more. V and J are TRBV2 and TRBJ1-2; tentatively, D is TRBD1 (5 bases). From germline, CDR1 is SNHLY and CDR2 FYNNEI. Trimming left V 3 bases short and J 6 bases short, with 11 bases between. The CDR3 spans 13 residues. The CDR3 here is CASSEGPSHGYTF. The CDR3 DNA is TGTGCCAGCAGTGAGGGACCCTCCCATGGCTACACCTTC. Combining the CDR3 with reference TRBV2 and TRBJ1-2 gives the whole variable domain EPEVTQTPSHQVTQMGQEVILRCVPISNHLYFYWYRQILGQKVEFLVSFYNNEISEKSEIFDDQFSVERPDGSNFTLKIRSTKLEDSAMYFCASSEGPSHGYTFGSGTRLTVV.

This clonotype was counted ten times or more. This CDR3 is CASSLVVGVTDTQYF. The DNA of the CDR3 is TGTGCCAGCAGCTTAGTGGTGGGAGTCACAGATACGCAGTATTTT. The chain joins TRBV7-6 to TRBJ2-3; D may be TRBD2 (5 bases). The CDR3 contains 15 residues. The ends were cut back, 1 base at V and 2 bases at J, with 10 bases in the middle. In germline, CDR1 is SGHVS, CDR2 FNYEAQ.

This clonotype was picked up a small number of times. This sequence joins TRBV6-1 and TRBJ2-1, with a tentative D call TRBD2 (5 bases). This CDR3 spans 13 amino acids. V was clipped by 7 bases and J by 5 bases, with 12 bases between them. CDR1 is MNHNS, CDR2 SASEGT, per germline. CDR3 residues: CASTSRANNEQFF. CDR3 DNA: TGTGCCAGCACCTCGAGGGCCAACAATGAGCAGTTCTTC.

The table lists this clonotype with many counts. V gene TRBV7-9 combines with J gene TRBJ1-2; 7 bases fit TRBD1. Germline V gene sequence: CDR1 SEHNR, CDR2 FQNEAQ (reference sequence). V lost 4 bases, J lost 8 bases, and 4 bases stayed unmatched. The CDR3 is made up of 12 amino acids. CDR3 nucleotide sequence: TGTGCCAGCAGCTCAACAGGGGCGGGCTACACCTTC. Translated, it gives CASSSTGAGYTF.

This clonotype was seen ten or more times. The rearrangement links TRBV20-1 to TRBJ1-5; TRBD1 is a possible D gene (6 bases). Trimming shortened V by 0 bases and J by 5 bases, and 14 bases separated the two germline ends. There are 15 residues in the CDR3. Germline lookup yields CDR1 DFQATT and CDR2 SNEGSKA (reference sequence). The CDR3 sequence is CSARDSGGTYQPQHF. In nucleotides, the CDR3 is TGCAGTGCTAGAGATAGTGGGGGCACCTATCAGCCCCAGCATTTT.

This clonotype was detected ten times or more. This chain connects TRBV20-1 to TRBJ2-7, with no clear D. From germline, CDR1 is DFQATT and CDR2 SNEGSKA (reference sequence). This CDR3 spans 15 amino acids. V lost 1 base and J lost 0, with 13 bases in between. DNA of the CDR3: TGCAGTGCTAGAGCCCCCGGGTCCCGCTCCTACGAGCAGTACTTC. Amino acid sequence: CSARAPGSRSYEQYF.

This clonotype was recorded a few times. The gene calls are TRBV5-1 and TRBJ2-2, with D tentatively TRBD1 (5 bases). This CDR3 has 15 residues. The V and J ends lost 5 bases and 4 bases respectively, with 15 bases between them. Germline loops: CDR1 SGHRS, CDR2 YFSETQ. In DNA form, the CDR3 reads TGCGCCAGCAGACCCGGACAAAGGGTCACCGGGGAGCTGTTTTTT. This translates into CASRPGQRVTGELFF.